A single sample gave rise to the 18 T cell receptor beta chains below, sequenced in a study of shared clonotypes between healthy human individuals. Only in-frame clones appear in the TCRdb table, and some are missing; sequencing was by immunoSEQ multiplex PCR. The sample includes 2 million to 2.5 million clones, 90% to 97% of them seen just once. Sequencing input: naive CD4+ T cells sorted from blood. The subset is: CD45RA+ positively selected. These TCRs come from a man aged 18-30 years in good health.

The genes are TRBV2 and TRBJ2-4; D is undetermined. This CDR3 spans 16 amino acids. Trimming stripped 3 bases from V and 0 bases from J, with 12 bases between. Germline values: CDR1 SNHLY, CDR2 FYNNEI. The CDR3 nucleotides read TGTGCCAGCAGTGATGCTGAGGCTCTAGCCAAAAACATTCAGTACTTC. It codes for CASSDAEALAKNIQYF.

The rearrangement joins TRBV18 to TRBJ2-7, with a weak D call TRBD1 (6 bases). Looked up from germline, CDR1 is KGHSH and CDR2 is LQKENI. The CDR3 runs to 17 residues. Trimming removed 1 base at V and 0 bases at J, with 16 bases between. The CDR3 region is CASSPQMFGTHSYEQYF. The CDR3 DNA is TGTGCCAGCTCACCACAGATGTTTGGGACACACTCCTACGAGCAGTACTTC.

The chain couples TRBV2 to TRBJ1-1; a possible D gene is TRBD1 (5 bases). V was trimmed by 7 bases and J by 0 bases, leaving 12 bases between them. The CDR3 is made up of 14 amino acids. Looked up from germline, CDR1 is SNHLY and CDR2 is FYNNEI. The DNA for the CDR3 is TGTGCCAGCACCGCCCAGGGCTTGAACACTGAAGCTTTCTTT. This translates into CASTAQGLNTEAFF.

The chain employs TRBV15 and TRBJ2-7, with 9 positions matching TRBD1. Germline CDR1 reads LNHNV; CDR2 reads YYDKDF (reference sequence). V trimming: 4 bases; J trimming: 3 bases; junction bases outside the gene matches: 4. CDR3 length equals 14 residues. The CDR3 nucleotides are TGTGCCACCAGCATCGTGGGACAGGGCTACGAGCAGTACTTC. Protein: CATSIVGQGYEQYF.

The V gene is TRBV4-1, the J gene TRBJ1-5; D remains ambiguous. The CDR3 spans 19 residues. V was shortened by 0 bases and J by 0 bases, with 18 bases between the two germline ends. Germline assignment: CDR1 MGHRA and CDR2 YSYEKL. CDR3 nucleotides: TGCGCCAGCAGCCAAGAAACCTCCAGGAACGGTTATAGCAATCAGCCCCAGCATTTT. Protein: CASSQETSRNGYSNQPQHF.

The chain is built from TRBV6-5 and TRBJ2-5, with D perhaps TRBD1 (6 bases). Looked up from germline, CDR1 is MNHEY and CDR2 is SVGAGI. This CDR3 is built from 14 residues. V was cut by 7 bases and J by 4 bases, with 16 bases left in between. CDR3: CASNKWGRGETQYF. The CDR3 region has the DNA TGTGCCAGCAATAAATGGGGGCGAGGAGAGACCCAGTACTTC.

CDR3 coding DNA: TGTGCCAGCAGTTTATCCCCCCGGGACGGCTACACCTTC. Protein: CASSLSPRDGYTF. V usage is TRBV28 and J usage is TRBJ1-2; D is perhaps TRBD1 (5 bases). The V gene's germline CDR1 is MDHEN and CDR2 SYDVKM. Trimming removed 1 base at V and 8 bases at J, with 11 bases between. This CDR3 contains 13 residues.

The CDR3 DNA reads TGTGCCAGCAAGATCAGGGACAGGGGTTACGAGCAGTACTTC. Translating it yields CASKIRDRGYEQYF. V usage is TRBV2 and J usage is TRBJ2-7; TRBD1 aligns across 10 bases. V lost 7 bases, J lost 4 bases, and 7 bases stayed unmatched. The CDR3 totals 14 residues. Germline CDR1 SNHLY, CDR2 FYNNEI.

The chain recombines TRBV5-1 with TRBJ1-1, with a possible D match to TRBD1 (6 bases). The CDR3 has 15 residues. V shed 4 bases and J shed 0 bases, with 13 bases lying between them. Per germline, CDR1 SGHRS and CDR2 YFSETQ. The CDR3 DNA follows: TGCGCCAGCAGCCCCGGGGGCCTTATGAACACTGAAGCTTTCTTT. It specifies CASSPGGLMNTEAFF.

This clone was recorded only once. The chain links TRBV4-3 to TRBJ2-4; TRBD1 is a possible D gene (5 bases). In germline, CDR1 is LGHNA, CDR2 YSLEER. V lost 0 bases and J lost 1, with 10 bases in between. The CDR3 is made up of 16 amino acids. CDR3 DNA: TGCGCCAGCAGCCAAGATGGGGCAGGGGCCAAAAACATTCAGTACTTC. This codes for CASSQDGAGAKNIQYF.

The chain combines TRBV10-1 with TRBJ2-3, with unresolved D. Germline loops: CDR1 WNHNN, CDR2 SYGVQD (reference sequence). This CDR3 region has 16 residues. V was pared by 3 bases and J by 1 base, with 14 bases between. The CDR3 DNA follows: TGCGCCAGCAGTGAAAACGTGGCGATTCGCACAGATACGCAGTATTTT. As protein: CASSENVAIRTDTQYF.

CDR3 amino acids: CASSLDAQGAKDTQYF. The CDR3, as DNA: TGCGCCAGCAGCTTGGACGCCCAGGGGGCCAAAGATACGCAGTATTTT. The chain couples TRBV5-1 to TRBJ2-3; 8 bases are a match to TRBD1. The V gene end was trimmed by 0 bases and the J gene end by 5 bases; junction bases not matched to a gene: 8. The CDR3 is 16 residues long. CDR1 and CDR2 from the germline V gene are SGHRS and YFSETQ.

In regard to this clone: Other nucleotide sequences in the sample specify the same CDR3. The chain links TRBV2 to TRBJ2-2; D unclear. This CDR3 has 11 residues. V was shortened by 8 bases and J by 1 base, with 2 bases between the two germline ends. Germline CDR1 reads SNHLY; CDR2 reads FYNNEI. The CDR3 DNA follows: TGTGCCAGCTTGAACACCGGGGAGCTGTTTTTT. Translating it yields CASLNTGELFF.

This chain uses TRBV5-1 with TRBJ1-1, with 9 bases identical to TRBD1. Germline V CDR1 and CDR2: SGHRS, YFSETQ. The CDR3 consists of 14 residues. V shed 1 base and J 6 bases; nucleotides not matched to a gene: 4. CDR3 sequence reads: CASSLTGGLPEAFF. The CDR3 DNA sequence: TGCGCCAGCAGCTTGACAGGGGGCCTTCCTGAAGCTTTCTTT.

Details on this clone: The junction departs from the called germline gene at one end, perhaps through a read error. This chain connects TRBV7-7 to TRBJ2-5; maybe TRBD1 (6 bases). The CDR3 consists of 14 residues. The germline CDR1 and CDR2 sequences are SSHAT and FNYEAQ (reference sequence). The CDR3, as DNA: TGTGCTAGCAGCTTAGTGTTGGGGGCGAGGGACCAGTACTTC. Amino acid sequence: CASSLVLGARDQYF.

CDR3 in amino acids: CASSFAYRGKTINGYTF. For the CDR3, the DNA is TGTGCCAGCAGTTTTGCGTATAGGGGAAAAACTATCAATGGCTACACCTTC. This rearrangement joins TRBV28 to TRBJ1-2; D is perhaps TRBD1 (5 bases). There are 17 residues in the CDR3. V was shortened by 3 bases and J by 6 bases, with 23 bases between the two germline ends. Germline values: CDR1 MDHEN, CDR2 SYDVKM.

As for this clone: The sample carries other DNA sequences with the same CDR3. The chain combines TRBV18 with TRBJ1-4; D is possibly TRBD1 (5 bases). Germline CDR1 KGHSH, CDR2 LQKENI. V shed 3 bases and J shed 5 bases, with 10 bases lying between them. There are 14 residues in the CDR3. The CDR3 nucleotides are TGTGCCAGCTCACCCGGGGCAGAGAATGAAAAACTGTTTTTT. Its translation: CASSPGAENEKLFF.

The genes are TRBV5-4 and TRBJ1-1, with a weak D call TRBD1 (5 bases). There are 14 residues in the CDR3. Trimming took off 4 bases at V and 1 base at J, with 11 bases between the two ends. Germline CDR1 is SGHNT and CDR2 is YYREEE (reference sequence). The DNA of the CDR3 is TGTGCCAGCAGCCCGGGACCCCAGAACACTGAAGCTTTCTTT. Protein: CASSPGPQNTEAFF. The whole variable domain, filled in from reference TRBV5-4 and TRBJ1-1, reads ETGVTQSPTHLIKTRGQQVTLRCSSQSGHNTVSWYQQALGQGPQFIFQYYREEENGRGNFPPRFSGLQFPNYSSELNVNALELDDSALYLCASSPGPQNTEAFFGQGTRLTVV.